This is a list of T cell receptor beta chains from one sample in a study of CD8 T cells in ankylosing spondylitis. One entry per CDR3 protein results from TCRdb running MiXCR on the 5' RACE reads. The sample holds roughly 38,000 distinct CDR3 sequences, 3% to 3.5% seen once. Sample: blood, either unsorted or a sorted T cell fraction (not recorded which). Receptors originate from a male donor with ankylosing spondylitis or in good health (not recorded which). Each CDR3 is given with its conserved first and last residue. Part of the rows lack a size; the others show once, few, many or a class for expanded clones.

v_call,j_call,clone_size,cdr3_aa
TRBV9,TRBJ2-1,many,CASSGGQGNYNEQFF
TRBV9,TRBJ2-2,many,CASSVDGTSGYTGELFF
TRBV9,TRBJ2-5,many,CASSVGGAGGPETQYF
TRBV9,TRBJ1-6,many,CASSVRLHSPLHF
TRBV9,TRBJ1-6,many,CASSVEVRDNSPLHF
TRBV9,TRBJ2-2,many,CASSVEAANTGELFF
TRBV9,TRBJ2-3,many,CASSVVSRSTDTQYF
TRBV9,TRBJ2-3,many,CASSVVTAGTDTQYF
TRBV9,TRBJ2-1,many,CASSGSGIVNEQFF
TRBV9,TRBJ2-3,many,CASSAPGDTQYF
TRBV9,TRBJ2-1,many,CASSAGQGVHNEQFF
TRBV9,TRBJ2-1,many,CASSVALVAGSSYNEQFF
TRBV9,TRBJ2-3,many,CASSTKGRGGTDTQYF
TRBV9,TRBJ2-1,NA,CASSVVPTSNEQFF
TRBV9,TRBJ2-3,many,CASSVGQRDTQYF
TRBV9,TRBJ1-2,many,CASSVMPDNYGYTF
TRBV9,TRBJ2-5,many,CASSGNRVQETQYF
TRBV9,TRBJ2-6,many,CASSVDHSGANVLTF
TRBV9,TRBJ2-1,many,CASSPGLAGINEQFF
TRBV9,TRBJ2-2,many,CASSESPTGELFF
TRBV7-3,TRBJ1-5,many,CASSGPGQGNDDQPQHF
TRBV9,TRBJ2-5,many,CASSVGNLAGGEQETQYF
TRBV9,TRBJ2-2,many,CASSVGVAGAGAGELFF
TRBV9,TRBJ1-2,many,CASSASGGGSYGYTF
TRBV9,TRBJ2-2,many,CASSQLTEPGTGELFF
TRBV9,TRBJ2-1,many,CASSPGLAGVNEQFF
TRBV9,TRBJ2-5,few,CASSPGAGAGVGETQYF
TRBV9,TRBJ2-3,many,CASSVDNGAASTQYF
TRBV9,TRBJ2-5,many,CASSVAVLPETQYF
TRBV9,TRBJ1-1,many,CASGTLNTEAFF
TRBV9,TRBJ2-1,few,CASSVGIRGTSIYNVQFF
TRBV9,TRBJ2-1,many,CASSVEEGPSYNEQFF
TRBV9,TRBJ2-3,many,CASSPGTSGGPLDTQYF
TRBV9,TRBJ1-3,few,CASSAATGRGNTIYF
TRBV9,TRBJ1-1,NA,CASSVGAAMNTEAFF